Shown below are 13 T cell receptor beta chains from a single sample sequenced in a study of OX40 agonist ivuxolimab in advanced cancers. Library construction relied on the immunoSEQ multiplex PCR assay. The clones in this table, taken by TCRdb from immuneACCESS, are in-frame only. Not every clone is retained; where verified, under half of the shortfall comes from an unresolved V gene, and the cause of the rest is unknown. A total of under 80,000 clones appear in this sample, approximately 91% of them only once. Roughly 18% of the sample rests with the top ten. Specimen: CD4+ or CD8+ T cells sorted from blood, collected in a trial of the OX40 agonist ivuxolimab. All receptors come from an adult with an advanced solid tumor such as melanoma, head and neck, liver or kidney cancer.

The chain employs TRBV10-3 and TRBJ2-7, with 8 bases aligning to TRBD2. V lost 10 bases, J lost 4 bases, and 9 bases stayed unmatched. Germline V gene lookup returns CDR1 ENHRY and CDR2 SYGVKD. The CDR3 sequence is 13 residues long. In nucleotides, the CDR3 is TGTGCCACCGAAATATCTAGCGGGTACGAGCAGTACTTC. As protein: CATEISSGYEQYF.

The rearrangement uses TRBV19 and TRBJ2-7, with 7 bases aligning to TRBD1. This CDR3 region has 13 residues. After removal of 3 bases from V and 4 bases from J, the junction contained 3 bases not matched to a gene. Germline CDR1 and CDR2: LNHDA and SQIVND (reference sequence). This chain's CDR3 is CASSIKGAYEQYF. The CDR3 DNA reads as TGTGCCAGTAGTATTAAGGGGGCTTACGAGCAGTACTTC.

The rearrangement links TRBV5-6 to TRBJ2-7; D is unclear. The CDR3 runs 12 residues. Germline V lookup: CDR1 SGHDT, CDR2 YYEEEE. Trimming took 0 bases from V and 4 from J, leaving 5 bases between them. The CDR3 loop is CASSLERYEQYF. The CDR3 DNA reads as TGTGCCAGCAGCTTGGAAAGGTACGAGCAGTACTTC.

Only one count was recorded for this clone. This sequence joins TRBV28 and TRBJ1-2, with D unclear. Trimming removed 10 bases at V and 3 bases at J, with 15 bases between. The CDR3 length is 13 residues. The germline V gene encodes CDR1 MDHEN and CDR2 SYDVKM. CDR3 DNA: TGTGCCATTCCCTCGGAGGGAGACTATGGCTACACCTTC. Protein product: CAIPSEGDYGYTF.

The chain links TRBV6-1 to TRBJ2-2; possibly TRBD2 for D (5 bases). The CDR3 sequence is 14 residues long. Looked up from germline, CDR1 is MNHNS and CDR2 is SASEGT. Trimming took off 11 bases at V and 7 bases at J, with 20 bases between the two ends. The CDR3 DNA sequence: TGTGCCCTAGAGAGGGAGCTAGACGTCGGGGAGCTGTTTTTT. This sequence encodes CALERELDVGELFF.

The chain combines TRBV11-2 with TRBJ2-1, with TRBD1 as a possible D gene (7 bases). Germline loops: CDR1 SGHAT, CDR2 FQNNGV. The V gene lost 5 bases and the J gene lost 9 bases, with 23 bases spanning the gap. The CDR3 covers 16 residues. The CDR3 nucleotides read TGTGCCAGCAGCCCAGGGGGGTTAGCGGCCCCCGTTGAGCAGTTCTTC. It codes for CASSPGGLAAPVEQFF.

The chain links TRBV7-3 to TRBJ2-1; TRBD2 is a possible D gene (6 bases). Trimming removed 0 bases at V and 7 bases at J, with 13 bases between. The CDR3 has 15 residues. Germline V gene lookup returns CDR1 SGHTA and CDR2 FQGTGA. The CDR3: CASSLTGGVMNEQFF. CDR3 in DNA: TGTGCCAGCAGCTTAACGGGGGGAGTAATGAATGAGCAGTTCTTC.

The genes are TRBV19 and TRBJ2-2; possibly TRBD1 for D (6 bases). CDR3 size: 13 residues. Germline V lookup: CDR1 LNHDA, CDR2 SQIVND (reference sequence). Trimming took 11 bases from V and 3 from J, leaving 13 bases between them. DNA for the CDR3: TGTGCCGGTCAGGACAGCTACACCGGGGAGCTGTTTTTT. Translation: CAGQDSYTGELFF. The whole variable domain, filled in from reference TRBV19 and TRBJ2-2, reads DGGITQSPKYLFRKEGQNVTLSCEQNLNHDAMYWYRQDPGQGLRLIYYSQIVNDFQKGDIAEGYSVSREKKESFPLTVTSAQKNPTAFYLCAGQDSYTGELFFGEGSRLTVL.

The chain employs TRBV27 and TRBJ2-7; possibly TRBD1 for D (6 bases). V lost 6 bases and J lost 6, with 12 bases in between. The CDR3 consists of 12 residues. Looked up from germline, CDR1 is MNHEY and CDR2 is SMNVEV (reference sequence). CDR3 protein: CASSPGGPEQYF. In nucleotides, the CDR3 is TGTGCCAGCAGCCCTGGGGGCCCCGAGCAGTACTTC.

The chain joins TRBV28 to TRBJ2-3; TRBD2 matches 14 bases. Unmatched junction bases numbered 5, after V lost 3 bases and J lost 6 bases. The CDR3 runs to 16 residues. Per germline, CDR1 MDHEN and CDR2 SYDVKM. The DNA for the CDR3 is TGTGCCAGCAGTTTCGGGACTAGCGGGGGATTGGATACGCAGTATTTT. Residues: CASSFGTSGGLDTQYF.

This clone was counted between two and nine times. This chain connects TRBV7-3 to TRBJ2-7; D call uncertain. From germline, CDR1 is SGHTA and CDR2 FQGTGA. This CDR3 has 13 residues. Trimming pared 5 bases from V and 0 bases from J, leaving 8 bases between. CDR3: CASSRDNSYEQYF. CDR3 coding DNA: TGTGCCAGCAGCCGCGACAACTCCTACGAGCAGTACTTC.

V usage is TRBV27 and J usage is TRBJ2-1; a weak D match, TRBD2 (5 bases). The CDR3 has 16 amino acids. Trimming removed 7 bases from V and 3 bases from J, with 19 bases in between. CDR1 is MNHEY and CDR2 is SMNVEV in the germline V gene (reference sequence). The CDR3 protein is CASTAGRANFYNEQFF. In nucleotides, the CDR3 is TGTGCCAGCACCGCGGGTAGGGCAAATTTCTACAATGAGCAGTTCTTC.

The chain carries TRBV6-4 and TRBJ1-3, with TRBD1 identical over 12 bases. Germline V gene lookup returns CDR1 MRHNA and CDR2 SNTAGT. V shed 4 bases and J 4 bases; nucleotides not matched to a gene: 11. The CDR3 runs 18 residues. In DNA form, the CDR3 reads TGTGCCAGCAGTGGGGGGGGACAGGGGGCGACTGGAGGAAACACCATATATTTT. It codes for CASSGGGQGATGGNTIYF.